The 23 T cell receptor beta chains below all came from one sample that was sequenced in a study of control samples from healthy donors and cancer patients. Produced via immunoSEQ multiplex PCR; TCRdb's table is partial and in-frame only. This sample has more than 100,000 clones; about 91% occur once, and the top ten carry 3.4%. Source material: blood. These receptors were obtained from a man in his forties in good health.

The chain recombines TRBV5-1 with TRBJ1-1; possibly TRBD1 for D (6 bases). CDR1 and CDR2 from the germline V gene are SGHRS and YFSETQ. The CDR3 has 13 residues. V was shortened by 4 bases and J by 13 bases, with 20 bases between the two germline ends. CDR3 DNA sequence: TGCGCCAGCAGCCTAATGGGGGCCCTAGACGGTTTCTTT. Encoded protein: CASSLMGALDGFF.

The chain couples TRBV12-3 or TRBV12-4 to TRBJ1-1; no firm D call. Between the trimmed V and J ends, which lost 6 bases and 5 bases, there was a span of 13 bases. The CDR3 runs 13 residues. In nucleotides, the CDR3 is TGTGCCAGCAGGTACAGCGGGGAGACTGAAGCTTTCTTT. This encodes CASRYSGETEAFF.

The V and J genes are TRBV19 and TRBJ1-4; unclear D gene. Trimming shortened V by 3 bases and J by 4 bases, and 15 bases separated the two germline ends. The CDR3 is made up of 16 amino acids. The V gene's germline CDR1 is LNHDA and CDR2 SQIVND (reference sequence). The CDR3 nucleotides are TGTGCCAGTAGTATCTGGCCCGCAGAACTTAATGAAAAACTGTTTTTT. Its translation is CASSIWPAELNEKLFF.

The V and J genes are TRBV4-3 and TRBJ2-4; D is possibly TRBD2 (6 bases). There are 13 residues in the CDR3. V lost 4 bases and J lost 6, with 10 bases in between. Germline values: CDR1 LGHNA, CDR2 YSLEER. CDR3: CASSRGTLNIQYF. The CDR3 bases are TGCGCCAGCAGCCGAGGGACTTTAAACATTCAGTACTTC.

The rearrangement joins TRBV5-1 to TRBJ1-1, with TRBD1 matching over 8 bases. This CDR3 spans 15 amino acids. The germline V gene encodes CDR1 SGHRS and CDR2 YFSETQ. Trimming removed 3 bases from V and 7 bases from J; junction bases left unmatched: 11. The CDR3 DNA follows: TGCGCCAGCAGCTGGAGCGGGACAGGAAATATTGAAGCTTTCTTT. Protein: CASSWSGTGNIEAFF.

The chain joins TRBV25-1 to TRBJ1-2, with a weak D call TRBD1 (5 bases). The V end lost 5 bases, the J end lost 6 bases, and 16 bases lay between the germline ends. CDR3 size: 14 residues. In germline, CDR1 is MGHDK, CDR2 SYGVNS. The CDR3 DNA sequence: TGTGCCAGCAGTCCTACGTGGGGGAGGGATGGCTACACCTTC. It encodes CASSPTWGRDGYTF.

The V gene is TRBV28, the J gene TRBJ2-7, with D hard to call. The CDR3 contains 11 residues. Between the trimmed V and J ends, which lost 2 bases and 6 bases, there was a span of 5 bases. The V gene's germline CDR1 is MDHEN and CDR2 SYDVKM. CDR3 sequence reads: CASSLEAEQYF. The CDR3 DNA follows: TGTGCCAGCAGTTTAGAGGCCGAGCAGTACTTC.

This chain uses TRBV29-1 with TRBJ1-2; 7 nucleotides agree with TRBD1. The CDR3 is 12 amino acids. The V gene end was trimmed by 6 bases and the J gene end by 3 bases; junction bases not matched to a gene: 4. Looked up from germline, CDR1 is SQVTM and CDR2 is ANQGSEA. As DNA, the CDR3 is TGCAGCGTCCCCGGACAGGACTATGGCTACACCTTC. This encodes CSVPGQDYGYTF.

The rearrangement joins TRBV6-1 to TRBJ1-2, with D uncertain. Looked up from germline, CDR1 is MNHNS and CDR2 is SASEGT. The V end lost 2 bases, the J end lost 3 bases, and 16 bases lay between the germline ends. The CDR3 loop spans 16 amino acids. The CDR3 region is CASSESVYRPYYGYTF. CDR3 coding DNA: TGTGCCAGCAGTGAAAGTGTCTACAGACCTTACTATGGCTACACCTTC.

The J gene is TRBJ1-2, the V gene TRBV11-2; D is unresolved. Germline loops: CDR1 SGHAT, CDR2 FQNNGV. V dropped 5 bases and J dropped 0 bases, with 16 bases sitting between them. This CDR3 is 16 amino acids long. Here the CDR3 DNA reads TGTGCCAGCAGCGGAGGATTATGGAAAACTAACTATGGCTACACCTTC. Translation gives CASSGGLWKTNYGYTF.

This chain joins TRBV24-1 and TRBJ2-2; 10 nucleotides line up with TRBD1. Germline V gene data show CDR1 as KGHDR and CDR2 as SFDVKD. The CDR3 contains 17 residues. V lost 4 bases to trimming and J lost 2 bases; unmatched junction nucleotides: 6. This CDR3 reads CATSDPTGGSNTGELFF. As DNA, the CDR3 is TGTGCCACCAGTGACCCGACAGGGGGCAGTAACACCGGGGAGCTGTTTTTT.

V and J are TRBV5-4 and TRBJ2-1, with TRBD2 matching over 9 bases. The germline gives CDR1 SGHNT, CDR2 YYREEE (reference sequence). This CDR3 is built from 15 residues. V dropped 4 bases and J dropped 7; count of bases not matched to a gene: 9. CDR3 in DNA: TGTGCCAGCAGCATTGGGGGACTAGCTACTAATGAGCAGTTCTTC. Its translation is CASSIGGLATNEQFF.

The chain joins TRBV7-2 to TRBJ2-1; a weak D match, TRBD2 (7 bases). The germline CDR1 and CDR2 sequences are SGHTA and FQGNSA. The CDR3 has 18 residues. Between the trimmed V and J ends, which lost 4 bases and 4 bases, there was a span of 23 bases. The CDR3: CASSSRTGTTLAYNEQFF. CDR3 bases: TGTGCCAGCAGCTCCCGCACAGGGACTACGCTCGCATACAATGAGCAGTTCTTC.

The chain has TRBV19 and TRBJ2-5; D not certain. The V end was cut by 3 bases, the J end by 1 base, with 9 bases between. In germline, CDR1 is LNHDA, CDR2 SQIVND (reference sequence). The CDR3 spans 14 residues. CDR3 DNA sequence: TGTGCCAGTAGTATGGATTGGGGCCAAGAGACCCAGTACTTC. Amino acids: CASSMDWGQETQYF.

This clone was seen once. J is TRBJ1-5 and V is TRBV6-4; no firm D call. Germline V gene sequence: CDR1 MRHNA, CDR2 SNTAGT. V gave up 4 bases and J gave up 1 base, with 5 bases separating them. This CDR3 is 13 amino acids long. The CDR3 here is CASSVASNQPQHF. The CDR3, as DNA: TGTGCCAGCAGTGTGGCCAGCAATCAGCCCCAGCATTTT.

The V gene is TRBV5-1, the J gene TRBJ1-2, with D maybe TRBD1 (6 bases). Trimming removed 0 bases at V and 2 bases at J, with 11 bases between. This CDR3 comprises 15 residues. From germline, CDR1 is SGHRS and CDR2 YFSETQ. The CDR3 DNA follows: TGCGCCAGCAGCTTGGGTCCAGGGGAGAACTATGGCTACACCTTC. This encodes CASSLGPGENYGYTF. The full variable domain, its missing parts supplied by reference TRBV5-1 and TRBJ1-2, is KAGVTQTPRYLIKTRGQQVTLSCSPISGHRSVSWYQQTPGQGLQFLFEYFSETQRNKGNFPGRFSGRQFSNSRSEMNVSTLELGDSALYLCASSLGPGENYGYTFGSGTRLTVV.

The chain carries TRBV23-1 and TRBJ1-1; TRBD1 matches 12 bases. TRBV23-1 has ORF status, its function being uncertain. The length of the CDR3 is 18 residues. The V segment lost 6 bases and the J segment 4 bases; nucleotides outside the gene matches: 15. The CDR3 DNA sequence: TGCGCCAGCAGCCCACTAGAACCGGGACAGGGGGCAGGCACTGAAGCTTTCTTT. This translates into CASSPLEPGQGAGTEAFF.

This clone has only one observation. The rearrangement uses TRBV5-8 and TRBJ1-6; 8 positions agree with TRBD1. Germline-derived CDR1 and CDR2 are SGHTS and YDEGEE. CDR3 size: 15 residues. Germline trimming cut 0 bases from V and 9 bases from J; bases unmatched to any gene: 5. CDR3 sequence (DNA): TGTGCCAGCAGCTTGGCGGACAGGGAGTCTTCACCCCTCCACTTT. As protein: CASSLADRESSPLHF.

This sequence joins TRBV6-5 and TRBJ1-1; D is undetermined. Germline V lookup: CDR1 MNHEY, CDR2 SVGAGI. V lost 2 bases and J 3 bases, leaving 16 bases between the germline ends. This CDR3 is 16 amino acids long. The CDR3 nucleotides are TGTGCCAGCAGTTACGGCCGGGGTTCGTTTGACACTGAAGCTTTCTTT. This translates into CASSYGRGSFDTEAFF.

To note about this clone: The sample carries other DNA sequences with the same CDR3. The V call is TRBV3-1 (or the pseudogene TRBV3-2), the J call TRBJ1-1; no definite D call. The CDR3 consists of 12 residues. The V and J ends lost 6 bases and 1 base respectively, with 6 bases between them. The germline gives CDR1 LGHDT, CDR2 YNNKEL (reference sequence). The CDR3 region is CASSHRNTEAFF. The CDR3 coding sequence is TGTGCCAGCAGTCATCGGAACACTGAAGCTTTCTTT.

CDR3 sequence (DNA): TGTGCCAGCAGCTTAGTCGGGAGGAACACTGAAGCTTTCTTT. It yields the protein CASSLVGRNTEAFF. The genes are TRBV7-8 and TRBJ1-1, with no clear D. This CDR3 is 14 amino acids long. CDR1 and CDR2 from the germline V gene are SGHVS and FQNEAQ. Trimming left V 1 base short and J 1 base short, with 7 bases between.

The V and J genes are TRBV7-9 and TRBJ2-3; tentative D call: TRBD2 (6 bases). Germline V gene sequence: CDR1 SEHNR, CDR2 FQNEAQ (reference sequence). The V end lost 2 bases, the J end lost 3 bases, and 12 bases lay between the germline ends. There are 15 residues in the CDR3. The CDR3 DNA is TGTGCCAGCAGCTTACGAGGCGGGGCGACAGATACGCAGTATTTT. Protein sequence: CASSLRGGATDTQYF.

CDR3 sequence reads: CASSVGGDTDTQYF. In DNA form, the CDR3 reads TGTGCCAGCAGCGTAGGAGGGGACACAGATACGCAGTATTTT. The J gene is TRBJ2-3, the V gene TRBV9, with D perhaps given as TRBD1 or TRBD2 (5 bases each). Trimming removed 0 bases from V and 2 bases from J, with 7 bases in between. CDR3 length: 14 residues. Looked up from germline, CDR1 is SGDLS and CDR2 is YYNGEE.